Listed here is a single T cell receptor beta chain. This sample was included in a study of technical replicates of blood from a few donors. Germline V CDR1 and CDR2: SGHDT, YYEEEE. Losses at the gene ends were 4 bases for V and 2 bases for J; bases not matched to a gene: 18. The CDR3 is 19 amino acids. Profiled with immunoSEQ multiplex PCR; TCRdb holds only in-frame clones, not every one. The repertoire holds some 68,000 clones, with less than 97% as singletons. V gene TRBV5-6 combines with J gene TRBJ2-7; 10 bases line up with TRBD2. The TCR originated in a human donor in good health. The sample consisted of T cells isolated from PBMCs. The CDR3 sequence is CASSGPGLALFGGTYEQYF. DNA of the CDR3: TGTGCCAGCAGCGGGCCGGGACTAGCGTTGTTTGGTGGGACCTACGAGCAGTACTTC.